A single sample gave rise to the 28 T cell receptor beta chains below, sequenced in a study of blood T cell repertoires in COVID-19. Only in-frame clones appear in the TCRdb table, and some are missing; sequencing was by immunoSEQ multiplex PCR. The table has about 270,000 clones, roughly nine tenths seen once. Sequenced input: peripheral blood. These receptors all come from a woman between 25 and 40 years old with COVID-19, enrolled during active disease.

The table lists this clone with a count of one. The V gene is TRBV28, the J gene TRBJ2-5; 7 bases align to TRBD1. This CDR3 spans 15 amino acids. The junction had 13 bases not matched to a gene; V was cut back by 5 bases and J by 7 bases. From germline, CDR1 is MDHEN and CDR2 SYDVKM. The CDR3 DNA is TGTGCCAGCAGTCTCGGGACAGCTTGGGTCGGGACCCAGTACTTC. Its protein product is CASSLGTAWVGTQYF. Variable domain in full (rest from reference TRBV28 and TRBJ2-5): DVKVTQSSRYLVKRTGEKVFLECVQDMDHENMFWYRQDPGLGLRLIYFSYDVKMKEKGDIPEGYSVSREKKERFSLILESASTNQTSMYLCASSLGTAWVGTQYFGPGTRLLVL.

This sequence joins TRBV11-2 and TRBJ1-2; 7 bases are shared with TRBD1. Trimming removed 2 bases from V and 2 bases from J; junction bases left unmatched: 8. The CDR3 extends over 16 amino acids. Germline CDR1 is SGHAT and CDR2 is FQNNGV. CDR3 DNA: TGTGCCAGCAGCTTAACAGGGGCGTTCCTGAACTATGGCTACACCTTC. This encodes CASSLTGAFLNYGYTF.

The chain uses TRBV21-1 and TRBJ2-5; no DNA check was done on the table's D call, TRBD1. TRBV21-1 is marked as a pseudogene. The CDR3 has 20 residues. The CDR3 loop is CASSKDMMTGLSGGPETQYF. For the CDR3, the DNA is TGTGCCAGCAGCAAAGACATGATGACAGGGCTGTCCGGCGGCCCCGAGACCCAGTACTTC.

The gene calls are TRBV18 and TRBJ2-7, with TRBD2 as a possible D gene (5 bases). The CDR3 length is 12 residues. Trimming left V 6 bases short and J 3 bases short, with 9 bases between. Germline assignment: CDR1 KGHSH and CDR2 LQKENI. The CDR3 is CASSYRGYEQYF. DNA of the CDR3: TGTGCCAGCTCTTACCGGGGCTACGAGCAGTACTTC.

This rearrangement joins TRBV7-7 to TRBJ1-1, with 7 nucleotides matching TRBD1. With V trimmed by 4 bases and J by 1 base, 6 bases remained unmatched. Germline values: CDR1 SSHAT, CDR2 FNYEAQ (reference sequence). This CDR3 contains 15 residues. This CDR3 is CASSSRGSGNTEAFF. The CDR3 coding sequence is TGTGCCAGCAGCTCCAGGGGGTCGGGGAACACTGAAGCTTTCTTT. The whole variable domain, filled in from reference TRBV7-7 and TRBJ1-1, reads GAGVSQSPRYKVTKRGQDVTLRCDPISSHATLYWYQQALGQGPEFLTYFNYEAQPDKSGLPSDRFSAERPEGSISTLTIQRTEQRDSAMYRCASSSRGSGNTEAFFGQGTRLTVV.

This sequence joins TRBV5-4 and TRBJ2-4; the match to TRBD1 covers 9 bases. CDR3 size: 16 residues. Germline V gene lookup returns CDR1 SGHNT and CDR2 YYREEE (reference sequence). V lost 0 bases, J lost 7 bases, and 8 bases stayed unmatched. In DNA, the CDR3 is TGTGCCAGCAGCTTGGCCGAGACCGGGACAGGGAACATTCAGTACTTC. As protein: CASSLAETGTGNIQYF.

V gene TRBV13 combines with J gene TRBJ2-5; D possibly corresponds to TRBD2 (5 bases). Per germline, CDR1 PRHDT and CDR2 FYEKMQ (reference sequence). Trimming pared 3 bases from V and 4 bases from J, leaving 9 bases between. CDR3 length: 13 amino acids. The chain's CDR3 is CASSFIGRETQYF. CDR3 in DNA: TGTGCCAGCAGCTTCATAGGGAGAGAGACCCAGTACTTC.

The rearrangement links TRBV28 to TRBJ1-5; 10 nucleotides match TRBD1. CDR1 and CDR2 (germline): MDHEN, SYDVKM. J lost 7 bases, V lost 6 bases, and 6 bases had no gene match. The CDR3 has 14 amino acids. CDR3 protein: CASRWTGGTQPQHF. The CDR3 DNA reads TGTGCCAGCAGGTGGACAGGGGGAACACAGCCCCAGCATTTT.

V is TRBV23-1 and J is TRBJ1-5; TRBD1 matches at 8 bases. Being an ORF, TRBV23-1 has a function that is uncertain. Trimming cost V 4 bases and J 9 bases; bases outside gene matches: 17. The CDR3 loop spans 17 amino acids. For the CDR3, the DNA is TGCGCCAGCAGTCGCAGCCGGGACAGGTCGACGTCTCTGCCCCAGCATTTT. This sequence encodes CASSRSRDRSTSLPQHF.

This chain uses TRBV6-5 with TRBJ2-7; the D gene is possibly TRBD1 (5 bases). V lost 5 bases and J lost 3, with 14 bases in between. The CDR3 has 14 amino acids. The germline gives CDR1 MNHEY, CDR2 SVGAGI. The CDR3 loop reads CASSLLEDSYEQYF. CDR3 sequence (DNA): TGTGCCAGCAGTCTCCTAGAAGACAGCTACGAGCAGTACTTC.

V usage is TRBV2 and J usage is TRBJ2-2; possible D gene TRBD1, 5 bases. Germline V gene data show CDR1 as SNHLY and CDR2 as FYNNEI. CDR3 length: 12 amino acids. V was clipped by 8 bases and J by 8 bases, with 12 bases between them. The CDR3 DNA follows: TGTGCCAGCTTCAGGGAAATGGGGGAGCTGTTTTTT. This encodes CASFREMGELFF.

CDR3 bases: TGTGCCAGCAGCTACACTAGCGGGGGGGGCCCCTACGAGCAGTACTTC. Translated, it gives CASSYTSGGGPYEQYF. The chain carries TRBV2 and TRBJ2-7, with 13 nucleotides matching TRBD2. The CDR3 is made up of 16 amino acids. V shed 6 bases, J shed 2 bases, and the junction held 7 bases outside the gene matches. Germline V gives CDR1 SNHLY, CDR2 FYNNEI.

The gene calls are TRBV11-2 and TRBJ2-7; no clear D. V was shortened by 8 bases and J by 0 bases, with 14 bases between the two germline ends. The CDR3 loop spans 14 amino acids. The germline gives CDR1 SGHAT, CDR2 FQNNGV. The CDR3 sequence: CASSQSLYSYEQYF. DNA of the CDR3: TGTGCCAGCTCACAGTCTTTATACTCCTACGAGCAGTACTTC.

The CDR3 loop reads CASSTTSDLDTQYF. DNA of the CDR3: TGCGCCAGCAGCACGACTAGCGACCTAGATACGCAGTATTTT. The V and J genes are TRBV5-1 and TRBJ2-3, with 8 bases aligning to TRBD2. There are 14 residues in the CDR3. CDR1 SGHRS and CDR2 YFSETQ come from the germline V gene. With V trimmed by 4 bases and J by 5 bases, 6 bases remained unmatched. The full variable domain, in which reference TRBV5-1 and TRBJ2-3 provide the parts outside the CDR3, is KAGVTQTPRYLIKTRGQQVTLSCSPISGHRSVSWYQQTPGQGLQFLFEYFSETQRNKGNFPGRFSGRQFSNSRSEMNVSTLELGDSALYLCASSTTSDLDTQYFGPGTRLTVL.

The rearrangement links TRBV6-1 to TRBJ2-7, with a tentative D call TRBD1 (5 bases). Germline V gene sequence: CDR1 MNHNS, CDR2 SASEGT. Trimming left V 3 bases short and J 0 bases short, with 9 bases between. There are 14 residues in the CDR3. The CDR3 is CASSDQGSSYEQYF. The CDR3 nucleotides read TGTGCCAGCAGTGACCAGGGAAGCTCCTACGAGCAGTACTTC.

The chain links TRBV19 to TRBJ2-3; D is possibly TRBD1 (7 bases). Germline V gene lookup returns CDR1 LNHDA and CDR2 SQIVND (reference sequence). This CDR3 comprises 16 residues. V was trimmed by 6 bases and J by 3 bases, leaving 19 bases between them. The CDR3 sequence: CASRTSGGQITDTQYF. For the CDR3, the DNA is TGTGCCAGTAGGACCTCCGGGGGACAGATTACAGATACGCAGTATTTT. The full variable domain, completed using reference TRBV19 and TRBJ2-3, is DGGITQSPKYLFRKEGQNVTLSCEQNLNHDAMYWYRQDPGQGLRLIYYSQIVNDFQKGDIAEGYSVSREKKESFPLTVTSAQKNPTAFYLCASRTSGGQITDTQYFGPGTRLTVL.

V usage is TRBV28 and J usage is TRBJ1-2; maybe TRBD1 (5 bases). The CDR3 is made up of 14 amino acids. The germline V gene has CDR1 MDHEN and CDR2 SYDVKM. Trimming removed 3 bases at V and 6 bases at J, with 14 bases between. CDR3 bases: TGTGCCAGCAGTTTGGGGGGGGACTGGGATGGCTACACCTTC. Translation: CASSLGGDWDGYTF.

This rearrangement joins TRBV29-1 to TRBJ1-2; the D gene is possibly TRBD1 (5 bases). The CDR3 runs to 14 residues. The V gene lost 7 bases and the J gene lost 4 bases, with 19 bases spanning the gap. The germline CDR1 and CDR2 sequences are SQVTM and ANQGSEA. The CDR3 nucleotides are TGCAGCGCTGACGGGACTTCCGAAGGCTATGGCTACACCTTC. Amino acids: CSADGTSEGYGYTF.

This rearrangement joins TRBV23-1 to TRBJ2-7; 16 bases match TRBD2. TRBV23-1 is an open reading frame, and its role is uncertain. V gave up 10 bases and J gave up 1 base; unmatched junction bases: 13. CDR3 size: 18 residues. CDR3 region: CATPGLAGGPGRSYEQYF. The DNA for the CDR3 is TGCGCCACTCCGGGACTAGCGGGGGGGCCGGGAAGGTCCTACGAGCAGTACTTC.

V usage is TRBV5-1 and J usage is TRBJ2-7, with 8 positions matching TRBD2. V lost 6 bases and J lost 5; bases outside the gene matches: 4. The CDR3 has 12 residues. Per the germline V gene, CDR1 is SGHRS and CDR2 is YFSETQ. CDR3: CASTGGHHEQYF. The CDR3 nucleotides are TGCGCCAGCACGGGGGGGCACCACGAGCAGTACTTC.

The CDR3 is CASSQDLKRGGPYEQYF. The CDR3 DNA sequence: TGTGCCAGCAGCCAAGATCTGAAGCGCGGGGGGCCCTACGAGCAGTACTTC. This chain links TRBV3-1 (or the pseudogene TRBV3-2) with TRBJ2-7; 8 positions match TRBD2. CDR1 is LGHDT, CDR2 YNNKEL, per germline (reference sequence). Losses at the gene ends were 0 bases for V and 2 bases for J; bases not matched to a gene: 9. The CDR3 contains 17 residues.

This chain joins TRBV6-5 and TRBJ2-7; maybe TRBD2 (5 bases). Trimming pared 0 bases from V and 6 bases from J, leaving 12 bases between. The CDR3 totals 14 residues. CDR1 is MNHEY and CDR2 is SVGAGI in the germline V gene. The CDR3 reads CASSYSEGSFEQYF. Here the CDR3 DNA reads TGTGCCAGCAGTTACTCCGAGGGAAGTTTCGAGCAGTACTTC.

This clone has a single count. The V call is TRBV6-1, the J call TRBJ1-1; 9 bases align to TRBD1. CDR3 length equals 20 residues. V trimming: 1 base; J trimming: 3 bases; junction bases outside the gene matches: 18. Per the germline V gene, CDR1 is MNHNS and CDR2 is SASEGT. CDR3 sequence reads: CASSEGTGDTPWYRDTEAFF. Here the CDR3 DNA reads TGTGCCAGCAGTGAAGGGACAGGGGACACACCTTGGTATCGGGACACTGAAGCTTTCTTT.

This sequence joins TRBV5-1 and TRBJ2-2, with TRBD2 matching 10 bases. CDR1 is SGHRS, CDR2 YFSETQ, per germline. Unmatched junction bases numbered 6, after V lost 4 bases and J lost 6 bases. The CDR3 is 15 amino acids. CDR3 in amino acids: CASSPLAGEAGELFF. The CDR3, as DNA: TGCGCCAGCAGCCCCCTAGCGGGGGAGGCCGGGGAGCTGTTTTTT.

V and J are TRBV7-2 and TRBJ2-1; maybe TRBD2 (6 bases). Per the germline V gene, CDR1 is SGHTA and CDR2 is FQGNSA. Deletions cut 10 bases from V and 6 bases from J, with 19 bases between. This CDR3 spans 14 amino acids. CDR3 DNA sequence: TGTGCCACCTTACAAGGCGGGGCCCTCAATGAGCAGTTCTTC. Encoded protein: CATLQGGALNEQFF.

CDR3 sequence (DNA): TGTGCCAGCAGCTTGGAGGGTTATAGTAACTATGGCTACACCTTC. It specifies CASSLEGYSNYGYTF. The J gene is TRBJ1-2, the V gene TRBV7-9; D is unresolved. CDR1 SEHNR and CDR2 FQNEAQ come from the germline V gene (reference sequence). Between the trimmed V and J ends, which lost 3 bases and 1 base, there was a span of 12 bases. This CDR3 contains 15 residues.

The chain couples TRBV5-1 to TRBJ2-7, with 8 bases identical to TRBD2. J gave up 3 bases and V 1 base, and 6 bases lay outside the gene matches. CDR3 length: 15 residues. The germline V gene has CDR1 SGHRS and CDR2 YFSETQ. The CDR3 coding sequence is TGCGCCAGCAGCTTGTATTCGGGGGGGCTCTACGAGCAGTACTTC. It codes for CASSLYSGGLYEQYF.

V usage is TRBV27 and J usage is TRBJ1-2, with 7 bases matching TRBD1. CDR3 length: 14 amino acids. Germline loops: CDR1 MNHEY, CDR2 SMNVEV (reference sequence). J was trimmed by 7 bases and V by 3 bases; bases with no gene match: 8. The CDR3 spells CASSFWRGQGGYTF. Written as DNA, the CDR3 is TGTGCCAGCAGTTTCTGGAGGGGGCAAGGTGGCTACACCTTC.